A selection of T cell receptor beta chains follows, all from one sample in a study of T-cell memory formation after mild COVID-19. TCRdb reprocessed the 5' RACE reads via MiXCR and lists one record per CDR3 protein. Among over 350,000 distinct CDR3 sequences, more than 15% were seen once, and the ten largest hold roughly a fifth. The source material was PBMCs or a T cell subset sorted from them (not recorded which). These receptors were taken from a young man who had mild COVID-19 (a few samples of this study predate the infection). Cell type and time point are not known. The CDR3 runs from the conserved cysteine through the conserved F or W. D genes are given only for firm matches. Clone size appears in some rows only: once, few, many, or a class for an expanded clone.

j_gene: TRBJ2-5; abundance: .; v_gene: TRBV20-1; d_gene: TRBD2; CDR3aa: CSARDRTSGETQYF; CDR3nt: TGCAGTGCTAGAGATAGGACTAGCGGAGAGACCCAGTACTTC
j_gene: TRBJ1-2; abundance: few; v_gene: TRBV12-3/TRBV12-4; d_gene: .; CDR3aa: CASSFRDSAWGGYTF; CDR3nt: TGTGCCAGCAGTTTTCGTGACAGCGCTTGGGGTGGCTACACCTTC
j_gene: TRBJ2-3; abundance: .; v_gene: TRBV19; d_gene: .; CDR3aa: CASSRESGGRSTDTQYF; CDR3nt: TGTGCCAGTAGTAGGGAGTCCGGGGGTCGCTCCACAGATACGCAGTATTTT
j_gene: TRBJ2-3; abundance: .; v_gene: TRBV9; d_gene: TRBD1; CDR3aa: CASSVTHEQGDTQYF; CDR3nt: TGTGCCAGCAGCGTCACACACGAACAGGGGGATACGCAGTATTTT
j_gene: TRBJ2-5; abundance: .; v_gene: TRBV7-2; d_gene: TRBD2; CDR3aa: CASSPQTSGGIGVETQYF; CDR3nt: TGTGCCAGCAGCCCTCAGACTAGCGGGGGGATTGGGGTAGAGACCCAGTACTTC
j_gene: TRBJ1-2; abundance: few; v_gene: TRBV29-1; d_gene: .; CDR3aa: CSVVTGQYGYTF; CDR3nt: TGCAGCGTGGTAACCGGACAGTATGGCTACACCTTC
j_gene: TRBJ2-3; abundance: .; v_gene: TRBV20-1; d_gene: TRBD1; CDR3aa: CSARLDPGQGKTHVVEDTQYF; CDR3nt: TGCAGTGCTAGGTTAGATCCGGGACAGGGAAAGACCCACGTCGTGGAGGATACGCAGTATTTT
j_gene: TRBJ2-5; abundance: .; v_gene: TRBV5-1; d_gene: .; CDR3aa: CASRGEGEETQYF; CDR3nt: TGCGCCAGCCGCGGTGAGGGGGAAGAGACCCAGTACTTC
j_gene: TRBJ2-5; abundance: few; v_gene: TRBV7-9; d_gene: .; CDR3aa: CASSQRGAQYF; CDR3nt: TGTGCCAGCAGCCAAAGGGGGGCCCAGTACTTC
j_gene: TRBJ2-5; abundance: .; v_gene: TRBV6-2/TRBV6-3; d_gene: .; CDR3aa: CASSRDRWGETQYF; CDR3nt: TGTGCCAGCAGTCGTGACAGGTGGGGGGAGACCCAGTACTTC
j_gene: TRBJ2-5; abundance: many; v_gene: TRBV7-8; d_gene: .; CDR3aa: CASSLISGATGGETQYF; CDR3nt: TGTGCCAGCAGCTTAATTTCGGGGGCGACTGGAGGAGAGACCCAGTACTTC
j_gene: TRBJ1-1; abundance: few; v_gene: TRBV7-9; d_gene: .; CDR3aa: CASSIQGNGAEAFF; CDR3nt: TGTGCCAGCAGCATACAGGGTAATGGTGCTGAAGCTTTCTTT
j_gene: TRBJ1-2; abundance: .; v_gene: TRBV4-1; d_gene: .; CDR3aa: CASSQGAENYGYTF; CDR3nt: TGCGCCAGCAGCCAAGGGGCAGAGAACTATGGCTACACCTTC
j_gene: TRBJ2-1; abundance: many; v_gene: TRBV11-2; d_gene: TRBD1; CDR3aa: CASSLLGGQGMLVGYNEQFF; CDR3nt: TGTGCCAGCAGCCTATTAGGGGGACAGGGGATGTTGGTTGGGTACAATGAGCAGTTCTTC
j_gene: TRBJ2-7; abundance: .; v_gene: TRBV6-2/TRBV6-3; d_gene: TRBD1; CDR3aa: CASGQGAEQYF; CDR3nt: TGTGCCAGCGGACAGGGCGCCGAGCAGTACTTC
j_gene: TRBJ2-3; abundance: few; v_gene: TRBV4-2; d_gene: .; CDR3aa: CASSGAGRGRTDTQYF; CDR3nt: TGTGCCAGCAGCGGGGCCGGAAGGGGCCGCACAGATACGCAGTATTTT
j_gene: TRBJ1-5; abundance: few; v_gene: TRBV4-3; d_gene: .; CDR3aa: CASSPGLVDQPQHF; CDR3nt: TGCGCCAGCAGCCCGGGACTTGTCGATCAGCCCCAGCATTTT
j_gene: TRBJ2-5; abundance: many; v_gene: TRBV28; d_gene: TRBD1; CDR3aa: CASIRTGGETQYF; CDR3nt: TGTGCCAGCATCAGGACAGGCGGGGAGACCCAGTACTTC
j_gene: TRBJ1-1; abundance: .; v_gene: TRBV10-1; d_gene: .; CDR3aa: CATGRSSAFF; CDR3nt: TGCGCCACAGGTCGTAGTAGTGCTTTCTTT
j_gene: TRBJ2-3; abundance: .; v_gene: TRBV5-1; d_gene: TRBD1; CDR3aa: CASSTRDSRITDTQYF; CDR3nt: TGCGCCAGCAGCACCCGGGACAGTCGAATCACAGATACGCAGTATTTT
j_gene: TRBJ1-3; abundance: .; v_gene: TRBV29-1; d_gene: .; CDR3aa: CSVMGPAVGNTIYF; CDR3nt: TGCAGCGTGATGGGTCCAGCGGTGGGAAACACCATATATTTT
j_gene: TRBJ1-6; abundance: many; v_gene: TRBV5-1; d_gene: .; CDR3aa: CASSLQQSYNSPLHF; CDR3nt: TGCGCCAGCAGCTTGCAGCAGTCCTATAATTCACCCCTCCACTTT
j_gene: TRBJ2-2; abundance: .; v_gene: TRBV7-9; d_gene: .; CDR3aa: CASSLVPGVNTGELFF; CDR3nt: TGTGCCAGCAGCTTAGTTCCGGGAGTGAACACCGGGGAGCTGTTTTTT
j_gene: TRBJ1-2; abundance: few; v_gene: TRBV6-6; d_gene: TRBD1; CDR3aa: CASSRGQLISPYTF; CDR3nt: TGTGCCAGCAGTCGGGGACAGTTAATATCTCCCTACACCTTC
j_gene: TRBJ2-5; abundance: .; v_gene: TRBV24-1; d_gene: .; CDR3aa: CATSDTLGYQETQYF; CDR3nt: TGTGCCACCAGTGATACCCTCGGGTACCAAGAGACCCAGTACTTC
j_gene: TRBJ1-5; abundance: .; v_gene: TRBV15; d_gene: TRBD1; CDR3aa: CATSNSASGTGDQPQHF; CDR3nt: TGTGCCACCAGCAATTCCGCATCCGGGACAGGGGATCAGCCCCAGCATTTT
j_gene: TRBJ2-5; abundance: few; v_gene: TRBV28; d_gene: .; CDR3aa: CASSRQKETQYF; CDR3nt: TGTGCCAGCAGCCGTCAAAAAGAGACCCAGTACTTC
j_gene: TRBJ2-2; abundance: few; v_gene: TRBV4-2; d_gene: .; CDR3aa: CASSQERRTSNTGELFF; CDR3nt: TGTGCCAGCAGCCAAGAGCGAAGGACGTCTAACACCGGGGAGCTGTTTTTT
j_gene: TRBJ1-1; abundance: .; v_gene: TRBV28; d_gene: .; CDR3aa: CASSLGGWLDTEAFF; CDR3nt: TGTGCCAGCAGCTTGGGAGGGTGGCTGGACACTGAAGCTTTCTTT
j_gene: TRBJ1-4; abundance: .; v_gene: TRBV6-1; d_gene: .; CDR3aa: CASSEYLLGKLFF; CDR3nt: TGTGCCAGCAGTGAATACCTCCTGGGGAAACTGTTTTTT
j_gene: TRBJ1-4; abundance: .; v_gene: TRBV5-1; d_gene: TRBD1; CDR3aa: CASSSGTATTNEKLFF; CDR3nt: TGCGCCAGCAGCAGCGGGACAGCCACAACTAATGAAAAACTGTTTTTT
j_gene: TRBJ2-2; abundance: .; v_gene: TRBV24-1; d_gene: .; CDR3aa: CATSEGSNTGELFF; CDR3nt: TGTGCCACCAGTGAGGGTTCGAACACCGGGGAGCTGTTTTTT
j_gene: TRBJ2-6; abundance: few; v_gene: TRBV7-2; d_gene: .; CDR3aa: CASSLALSSGANVLTF; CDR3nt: TGTGCCAGCAGCTTAGCGCTCTCCTCTGGGGCCAACGTCCTGACTTTC
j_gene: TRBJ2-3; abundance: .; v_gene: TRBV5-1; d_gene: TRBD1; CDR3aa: CASSLSDRRTDTQYF; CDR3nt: TGCGCCAGCAGCCTTTCGGACAGGCGCACAGATACGCAGTATTTT
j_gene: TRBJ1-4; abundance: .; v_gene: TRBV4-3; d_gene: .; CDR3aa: CASSSRGVANEKLFF; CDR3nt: TGCGCCAGCAGCTCCCGGGGCGTTGCTAATGAAAAACTGTTTTTT
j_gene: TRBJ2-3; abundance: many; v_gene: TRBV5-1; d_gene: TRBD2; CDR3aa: CASSFRETSGVRDTQYF; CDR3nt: TGCGCCAGCAGCTTCCGCGAGACTAGCGGGGTCAGAGATACGCAGTATTTT
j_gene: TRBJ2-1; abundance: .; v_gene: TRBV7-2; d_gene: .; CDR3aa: CASSLPGLRTFF; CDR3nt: TGTGCCAGCAGCTTGCCGGGACTGCGGACGTTCTTC
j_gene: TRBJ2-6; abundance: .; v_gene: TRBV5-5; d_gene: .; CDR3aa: CASSLPGPGANVLTF; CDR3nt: TGTGCCAGCAGCTTGCCGGGTCCTGGGGCCAACGTCCTGACTTTC
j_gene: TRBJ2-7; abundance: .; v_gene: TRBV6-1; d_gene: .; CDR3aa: CASRQYQGGGYEQYF; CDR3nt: TGTGCCAGCAGGCAATACCAGGGTGGCGGTTACGAGCAGTACTTC